The 27 T cell receptor beta chains given below trace back to one sample, sequenced in a study of cytomegalovirus exposure and HLA in healthy donors. The PCR had 60 Vbeta and 13 Jbeta primers. Produced via immunoSEQ multiplex PCR; TCRdb's table is partial and in-frame only. The sample shows 100,000 or so clones, 60% to 80% of them seen only once. Sequenced sample: PBMCs. The receptors shown here come from a human donor in good health.

The V gene is TRBV6-1, the J gene TRBJ2-7; 10 nucleotides line up with TRBD2. Germline lookup yields CDR1 MNHNS and CDR2 SASEGT. This CDR3 contains 15 residues. V was pared by 6 bases and J by 6 bases, with 11 bases of the junction left unmatched. CDR3: CASSIDLAGVGEQYF. The CDR3 region has the DNA TGTGCCAGCAGCATAGACCTAGCGGGAGTAGGCGAGCAGTACTTC.

V usage is TRBV19 and J usage is TRBJ2-7, with 7 bases lining up with TRBD1. The J segment lost 3 bases and the V segment lost 3 bases, leaving 5 bases of the junction unmatched. The germline CDR1 and CDR2 sequences are LNHDA and SQIVND (reference sequence). CDR3 length equals 14 residues. CDR3 sequence: CASSIRTGIYEQYF. Written as DNA, the CDR3 is TGTGCCAGTAGTATCCGGACAGGTATCTACGAGCAGTACTTC.

In its sample, this clone was seen a few times. The chain has TRBV6-5 and TRBJ1-1; unclear D gene. Germline V lookup: CDR1 MNHEY, CDR2 SVGAGI. The ends were cut back, 2 bases at V and 1 base at J, with 14 bases in the middle. The CDR3 is 16 amino acids. The CDR3 nucleotides are TGTGCCAGCAGTTACGGGGTATGGCGGGGGAACACTGAAGCTTTCTTT. Translation: CASSYGVWRGNTEAFF.

This chain links TRBV4-1 with TRBJ2-5; 8 nucleotides align to TRBD2. Germline CDR1 MGHRA, CDR2 YSYEKL. Trimming cost V 0 bases and J 5 bases; bases outside gene matches: 11. The CDR3 totals 17 residues. This chain's CDR3 is CASSQDWGGGGRETQYF. Written as DNA, the CDR3 is TGCGCCAGCAGCCAAGATTGGGGCGGCGGGGGGAGGGAGACCCAGTACTTC.

This clone appeared a single time. J is TRBJ1-2 and V is TRBV30, with D tentatively TRBD1 (5 bases). Deletions cut 1 base from V and 7 bases from J, with 13 bases between. This CDR3 comprises 13 residues. The germline gives CDR1 GTSNPN, CDR2 SVGIG (reference sequence). The CDR3 is CAWSDWGGVGYTF. The CDR3, as DNA: TGTGCCTGGAGTGATTGGGGAGGGGTTGGCTACACCTTC.

In its sample, this clone was seen once. The rearrangement uses TRBV19 and TRBJ2-1; TRBD1 agrees at 9 bases. V was pared by 3 bases and J by 3 bases, with 3 bases of the junction left unmatched. Germline V CDR1 and CDR2: LNHDA, SQIVND (reference sequence). CDR3 length: 15 residues. Written as DNA, the CDR3 is TGTGCCAGTAGTATTCGGGGACAGGGCTACAATGAGCAGTTCTTC. Translation gives CASSIRGQGYNEQFF.

The CDR3 reads CASKLWRGNEKLFF. CDR3 bases: TGTGCCAGTAAGCTCTGGAGGGGAAATGAAAAACTGTTTTTT. The V call is TRBV19, the J call TRBJ1-4; possibly TRBD1 for D (5 bases). CDR1 is LNHDA and CDR2 is SQIVND in the germline V gene (reference sequence). Trimming removed 7 bases from V and 5 bases from J, with 14 bases in between. This CDR3 has 14 residues.

The rearrangement links TRBV6-4 to TRBJ2-7, with TRBD2 matching 12 bases. This CDR3 comprises 15 residues. Germline V gene lookup returns CDR1 MRHNA and CDR2 SNTAGT. V dropped 7 bases and J dropped 2; count of bases not matched to a gene: 6. CDR3 coding DNA: TGTGCCAGCACTCCCGGACTAGCGGGAACCTACGAGCAGTACTTC. The encoded protein is CASTPGLAGTYEQYF.

The chain combines TRBV5-4 with TRBJ1-1; 8 nucleotides agree with TRBD1. The CDR3 has 15 amino acids. Trimming cost V 6 bases and J 7 bases; bases outside gene matches: 14. CDR1 SGHNT and CDR2 YYREEE come from the germline V gene (reference sequence). CDR3 nucleotide sequence: TGTGCCAGCACCTCAGAGCCCAGGGGGCGTAATGAAGCTTTCTTT. Residues: CASTSEPRGRNEAFF. The complete variable domain, with remaining parts taken from reference TRBV5-4 and TRBJ1-1, reads ETGVTQSPTHLIKTRGQQVTLRCSSQSGHNTVSWYQQALGQGPQFIFQYYREEENGRGNFPPRFSGLQFPNYSSELNVNALELDDSALYLCASTSEPRGRNEAFFGQGTRLTVV.

The count of this clone is one. This chain joins TRBV30 and TRBJ2-5, with D unclear. The J call may be faulty, since TRBJ2-7 better matches the DNA end. CDR1 is GTSNPN and CDR2 is SVGIG in the germline V gene (reference sequence). The CDR3 is 11 residues long. The CDR3 here is CAWSVRFEQYF. The CDR3 DNA follows: TGTGCCTGGAGTGTACGATTCGAGCAGTACTTC.

This clone was recorded a few times. CDR3 DNA: TGTGCCAGTACCTCGTTCTACAGTCTGAACACTGAAGCTTTCTTT. This sequence encodes CASTSFYSLNTEAFF. The V and J genes are TRBV19 and TRBJ1-1; no reliable D call. The germline V and J ends were trimmed by 7 bases and 0 bases, with 15 bases remaining between them. From germline, CDR1 is LNHDA and CDR2 SQIVND (reference sequence). The CDR3 loop spans 15 amino acids.

This clone appeared once. V is TRBV13 and J is TRBJ1-1; 9 positions agree with TRBD1. The length of the CDR3 is 15 residues. V lost 6 bases, J lost 2 bases, and 7 bases stayed unmatched. The germline CDR1 and CDR2 sequences are PRHDT and FYEKMQ (reference sequence). This CDR3 reads CASRLQGAQNTEAFF. The CDR3 DNA reads as TGTGCCAGCAGACTACAGGGGGCGCAAAACACTGAAGCTTTCTTT.

The V call is TRBV28, the J call TRBJ2-6, with 9 bases matching TRBD1. V gave up 5 bases and J gave up 0 bases; unmatched junction bases: 8. CDR3 length: 18 residues. The V gene's germline CDR1 is MDHEN and CDR2 SYDVKM. CDR3: CASSRIQGAGSGANVLTF. The CDR3 DNA reads as TGTGCCAGCAGTCGCATACAGGGGGCGGGCTCTGGGGCCAACGTCCTGACTTTC.

This rearrangement joins TRBV6-6 to TRBJ1-3, with D perhaps matching TRBD1 (6 bases). The CDR3 contains 16 residues. Trimming took off 2 bases at V and 2 bases at J, with 13 bases between the two ends. The germline CDR1 and CDR2 sequences are MNHNY and SVGAGI (reference sequence). In DNA, the CDR3 is TGTGCCAGCAGTTACGCAAAACAGGGTCCTGGAAACACCATATATTTT. This translates into CASSYAKQGPGNTIYF.

The CDR3 is CASSTGLATDTQYF. CDR3 coding DNA: TGTGCCAGCAGCACGGGACTAGCAACAGATACGCAGTATTTT. The chain recombines TRBV5-6 with TRBJ2-3; 9 bases line up with TRBD2. This CDR3 spans 14 amino acids. V lost 4 bases and J lost 3; bases outside the gene matches: 3. Germline CDR1 and CDR2: SGHDT and YYEEEE.

V is TRBV10-2 and J is TRBJ2-2; the match to TRBD2 covers 10 bases. CDR1 is WSHSY and CDR2 is SAAADI in the germline V gene. V shed 0 bases, J shed 0 bases, and the junction held 4 bases outside the gene matches. The length of the CDR3 is 18 residues. The CDR3 sequence: CASSESGLAGANTGELFF. CDR3 DNA sequence: TGCGCCAGCAGTGAGTCAGGGCTAGCGGGGGCGAACACCGGGGAGCTGTTTTTT.

V and J are TRBV5-4 and TRBJ1-1; 8 bases are a match to TRBD1. This CDR3 contains 15 residues. CDR1 is SGHNT, CDR2 YYREEE, per germline (reference sequence). V trimming: 3 bases; J trimming: 1 base; junction bases outside the gene matches: 5. The CDR3 spells CASSYWTGKNTEAFF. CDR3 bases: TGTGCCAGCAGCTACTGGACAGGGAAGAACACTGAAGCTTTCTTT.

The chain couples TRBV2 to TRBJ2-5; 8 positions agree with TRBD2. The DNA matches TRBJ2-7 better at its end, which makes the J call doubtful. In germline, CDR1 is SNHLY, CDR2 FYNNEI. This CDR3 contains 15 residues. CDR3 loop: CASSRSGTSYYEQYF. The DNA of the CDR3 is TGTGCCAGCAGTAGATCCGGGACTAGTTACTACGAGCAGTACTTC.

Written as DNA, the CDR3 is TGTGCCAGCAGCTCTAACCGGGGATCCTGGACCCAGTACTTC. Protein sequence: CASSSNRGSWTQYF. This rearrangement joins TRBV5-4 to TRBJ2-5; the D gene is possibly TRBD2 (5 bases). This CDR3 is built from 14 residues. Germline CDR1 is SGHNT and CDR2 is YYREEE (reference sequence). Trimming stripped 3 bases from V and 7 bases from J, with 16 bases between.

The gene calls are TRBV5-8 and TRBJ2-6; D not certain. V lost 3 bases, J lost 0 bases, and 7 bases lay in between. This CDR3 has 15 amino acids. Germline loops: CDR1 SGHTS, CDR2 YDEGEE. This chain's CDR3 is CASSSIHSGANVLTF. The CDR3, as DNA: TGTGCCAGCAGCTCAATACACTCTGGGGCCAACGTCCTGACTTTC.

This clone was seen more than once but under ten times. CDR3 DNA: TGTGCCAGCATGGTGAGCTCCTACAATGAGCAGTTCTTC. It specifies CASMVSSYNEQFF. The V call is TRBV2, the J call TRBJ2-1; D ambiguous. Germline V lookup: CDR1 SNHLY, CDR2 FYNNEI. The CDR3 has 13 residues. Trimming pared 7 bases from V and 0 bases from J, leaving 7 bases between.

The chain employs TRBV2 and TRBJ2-2; TRBD2 matches 7 bases. The germline V gene encodes CDR1 SNHLY and CDR2 FYNNEI. The ends lost 10 bases at V and 4 bases at J; junction bases unmatched: 9. The CDR3 loop spans 14 amino acids. The DNA of the CDR3 is TGTGCCACCTCCAGGGAGGGTTTCACCGGGGAGCTGTTTTTT. Translated: CATSREGFTGELFF.

This chain joins TRBV29-1 and TRBJ1-1, with 11 bases that match TRBD1. Trimming removed 7 bases from V and 5 bases from J; junction bases left unmatched: 6. Per the germline V gene, CDR1 is SQVTM and CDR2 is ANQGSEA. The CDR3 covers 13 residues. CDR3 sequence: CSAIGQGATEAFF. The DNA of the CDR3 is TGCAGCGCGATAGGACAGGGGGCGACTGAAGCTTTCTTT.

The gene calls are TRBV6-5 and TRBJ2-1; 7 positions agree with TRBD1. Germline V gene lookup returns CDR1 MNHEY and CDR2 SVGAGI. The CDR3 spans 16 residues. The V and J ends lost 0 bases and 6 bases, in that order; junction bases with no gene match: 8. CDR3 coding DNA: TGTGCCAGCAGTTACTCGGCAGGACAGGTCGGCAATGAGCAGTTCTTC. It codes for CASSYSAGQVGNEQFF.

The chain is built from TRBV14 and TRBJ2-5; possibly TRBD1 for D (6 bases). Germline V gene lookup returns CDR1 SGHDN and CDR2 FVKESK. The CDR3 consists of 15 residues. Trimming pared 4 bases from V and 4 bases from J, leaving 16 bases between. This chain's CDR3 is CASSPVGQIPETQYF. CDR3 bases: TGTGCCAGCAGCCCAGTGGGACAAATCCCAGAGACCCAGTACTTC.

This clone was observed a single time. The J gene is TRBJ1-2, the V gene TRBV29-1; 9 nucleotides match TRBD1. Germline V gene data show CDR1 as SQVTM and CDR2 as ANQGSEA. Unmatched junction bases numbered 9, after V lost 7 bases and J lost 6 bases. This CDR3 is built from 13 residues. Written as DNA, the CDR3 is TGCAGCGCAAAGGGACAGGGAGAGGATGGCTACACCTTC. Translation gives CSAKGQGEDGYTF.

This sequence joins TRBV6-1 and TRBJ1-3; TRBD1 is a possible D gene (5 bases). The CDR3 extends over 12 amino acids. V lost 2 bases and J lost 12, with 11 bases in between. CDR1 and CDR2 from the germline V gene are MNHNS and SASEGT. The CDR3 region has the DNA TGTGCCAGCAGTGAACCAGGGTTCAGCATATATTTT. Translated: CASSEPGFSIYF.